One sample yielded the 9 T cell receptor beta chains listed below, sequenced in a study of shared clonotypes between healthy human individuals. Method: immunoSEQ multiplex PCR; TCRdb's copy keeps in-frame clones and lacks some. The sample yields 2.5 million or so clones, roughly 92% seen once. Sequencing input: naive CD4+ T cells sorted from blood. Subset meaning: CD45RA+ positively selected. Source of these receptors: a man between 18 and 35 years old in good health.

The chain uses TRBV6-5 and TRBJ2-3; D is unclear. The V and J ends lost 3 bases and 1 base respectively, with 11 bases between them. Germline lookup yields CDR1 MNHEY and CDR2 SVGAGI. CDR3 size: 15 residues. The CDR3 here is CASSYFGSRTDTQYF. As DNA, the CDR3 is TGTGCCAGCAGTTATTTCGGCTCGCGCACAGATACGCAGTATTTT.

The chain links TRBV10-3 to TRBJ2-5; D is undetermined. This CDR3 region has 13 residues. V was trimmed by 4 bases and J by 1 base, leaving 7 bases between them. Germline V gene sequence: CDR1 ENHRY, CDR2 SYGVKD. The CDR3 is CAISVYSQETQYF. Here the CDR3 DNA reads TGTGCCATCAGTGTATACAGCCAAGAGACCCAGTACTTC.

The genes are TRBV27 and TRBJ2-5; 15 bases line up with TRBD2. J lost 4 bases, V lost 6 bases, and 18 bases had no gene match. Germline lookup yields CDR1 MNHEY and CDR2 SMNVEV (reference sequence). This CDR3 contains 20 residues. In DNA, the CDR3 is TGTGCCAGCAGCATCTATCCTCCGGGACTAGCGGGGGGCGGGCCAGAGACCCAGTACTTC. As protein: CASSIYPPGLAGGGPETQYF.

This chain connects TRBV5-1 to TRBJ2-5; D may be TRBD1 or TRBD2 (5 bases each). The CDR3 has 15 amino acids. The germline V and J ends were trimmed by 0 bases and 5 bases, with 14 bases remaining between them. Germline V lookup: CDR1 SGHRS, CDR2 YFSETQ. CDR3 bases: TGCGCCAGCAGCTTGGCCCAGGGATGGGGGGAGACCCAGTACTTC. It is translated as CASSLAQGWGETQYF.

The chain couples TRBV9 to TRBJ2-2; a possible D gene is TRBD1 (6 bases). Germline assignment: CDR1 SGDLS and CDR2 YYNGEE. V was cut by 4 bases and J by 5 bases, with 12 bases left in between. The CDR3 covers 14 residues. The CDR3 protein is CASSLEQGTGELFF. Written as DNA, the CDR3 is TGTGCCAGCAGCCTAGAACAGGGAACCGGGGAGCTGTTTTTT.

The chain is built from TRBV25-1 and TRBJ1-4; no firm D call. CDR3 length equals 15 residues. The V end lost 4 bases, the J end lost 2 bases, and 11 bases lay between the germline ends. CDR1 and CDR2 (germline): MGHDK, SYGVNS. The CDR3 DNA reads TGTGCCAGCAGTGGGCGGAGAGGGACTAATGAAAAACTGTTTTTT. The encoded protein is CASSGRRGTNEKLFF.

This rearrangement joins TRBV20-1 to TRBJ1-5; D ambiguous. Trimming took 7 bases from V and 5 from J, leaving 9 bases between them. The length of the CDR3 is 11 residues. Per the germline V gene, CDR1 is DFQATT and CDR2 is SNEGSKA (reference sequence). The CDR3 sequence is CSVRFDQPQHF. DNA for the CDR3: TGCAGTGTCCGGTTCGATCAGCCCCAGCATTTT.

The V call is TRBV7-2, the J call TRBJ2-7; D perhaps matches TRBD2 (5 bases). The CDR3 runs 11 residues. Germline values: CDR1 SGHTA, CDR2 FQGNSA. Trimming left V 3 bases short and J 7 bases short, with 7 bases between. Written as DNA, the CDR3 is TGTGCCAGCAGCTTCGGACTGGAGCAGTACTTC. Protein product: CASSFGLEQYF.

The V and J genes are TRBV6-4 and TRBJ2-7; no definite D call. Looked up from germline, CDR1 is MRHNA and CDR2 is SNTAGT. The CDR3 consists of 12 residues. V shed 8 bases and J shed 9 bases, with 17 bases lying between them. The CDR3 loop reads CASRSVSMGQYF. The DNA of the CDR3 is TGTGCCAGCCGATCGGTGTCCATGGGGCAGTACTTC.